The source of this T cell receptor beta chain is a study of blood T cell repertoires in COVID-19. Overall study: Sources were T cells, B-cell-depleted T cells, or PBMCs; the material itself was cDNA or gDNA.

Sequencing used immunoSEQ multiplex PCR; TCRdb keeps in-frame clones, though not all of them. The data show about 140,000 clones, under 85% seen once. Donors were grouped by their self-reported clinical history. People in the exposed group encountered a COVID-19 case within 2 weeks before entering the study. The source material was PBMCs or T cells enriched from blood (not recorded which). The origin of this receptor is a woman aged 18-30 years who had been exposed to COVID-19.

The CDR3 loop reads CAWSAYGLATNEQFF. The CDR3 DNA sequence: TGTGCCTGGAGTGCCTATGGACTAGCGACCAATGAGCAGTTCTTC. This chain joins TRBV30 and TRBJ2-1; TRBD2 aligns across 9 bases. The CDR3 contains 15 residues. Trimming cost V 1 base and J 6 bases; bases outside gene matches: 7. CDR1 and CDR2 from the germline V gene are GTSNPN and SVGIG (reference sequence).